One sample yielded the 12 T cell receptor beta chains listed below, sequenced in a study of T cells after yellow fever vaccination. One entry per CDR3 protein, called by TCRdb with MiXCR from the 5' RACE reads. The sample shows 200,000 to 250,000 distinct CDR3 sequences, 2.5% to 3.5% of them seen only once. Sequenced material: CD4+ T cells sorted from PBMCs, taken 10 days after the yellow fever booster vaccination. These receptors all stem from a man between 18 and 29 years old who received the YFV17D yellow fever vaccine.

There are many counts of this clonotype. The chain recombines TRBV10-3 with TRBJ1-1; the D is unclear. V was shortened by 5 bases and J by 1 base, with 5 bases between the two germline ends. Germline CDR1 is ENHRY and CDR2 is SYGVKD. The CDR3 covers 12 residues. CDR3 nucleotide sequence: TGTGCCATCAGTCACCGGAACACTGAAGCTTTCTTT. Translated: CAISHRNTEAFF.

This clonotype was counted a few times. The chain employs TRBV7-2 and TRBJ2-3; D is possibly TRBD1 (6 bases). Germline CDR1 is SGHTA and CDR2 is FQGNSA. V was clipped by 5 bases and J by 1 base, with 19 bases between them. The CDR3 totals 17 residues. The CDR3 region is CASSPPAGTLGTDTQYF. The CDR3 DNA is TGTGCCAGCAGCCCTCCGGCAGGGACACTCGGCACAGATACGCAGTATTTT.

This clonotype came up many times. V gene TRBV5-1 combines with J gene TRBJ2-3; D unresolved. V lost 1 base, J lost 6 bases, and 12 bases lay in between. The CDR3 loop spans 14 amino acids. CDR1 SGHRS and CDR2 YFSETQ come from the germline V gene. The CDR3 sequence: CASSLQVSADTQYF. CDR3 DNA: TGCGCCAGCAGCTTGCAGGTTTCGGCGGATACGCAGTATTTT.

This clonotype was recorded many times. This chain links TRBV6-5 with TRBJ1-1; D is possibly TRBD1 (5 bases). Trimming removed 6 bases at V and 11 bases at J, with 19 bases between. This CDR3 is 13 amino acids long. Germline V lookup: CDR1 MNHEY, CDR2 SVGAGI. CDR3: CASSSYRKLGAFF. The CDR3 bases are TGTGCCAGCAGCTCGTACAGGAAATTGGGGGCTTTCTTT.

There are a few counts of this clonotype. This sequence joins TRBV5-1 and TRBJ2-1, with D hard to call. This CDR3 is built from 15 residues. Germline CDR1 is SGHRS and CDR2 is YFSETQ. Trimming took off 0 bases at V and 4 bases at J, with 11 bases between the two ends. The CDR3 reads CASSLDGRPYNEQFF. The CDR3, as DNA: TGCGCCAGCAGCTTGGATGGCAGGCCGTACAATGAGCAGTTCTTC.

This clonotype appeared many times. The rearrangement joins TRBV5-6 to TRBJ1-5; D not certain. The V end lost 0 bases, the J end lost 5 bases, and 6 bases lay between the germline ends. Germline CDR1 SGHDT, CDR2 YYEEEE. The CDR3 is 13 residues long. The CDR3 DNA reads TGTGCCAGCAGCTTGGGGCTACATCAGCCCCAGCATTTT. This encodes CASSLGLHQPQHF.

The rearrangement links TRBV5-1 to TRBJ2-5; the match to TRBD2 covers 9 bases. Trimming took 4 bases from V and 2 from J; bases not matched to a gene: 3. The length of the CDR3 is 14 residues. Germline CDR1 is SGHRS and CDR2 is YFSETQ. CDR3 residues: CASSGTSQQETQYF. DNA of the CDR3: TGCGCCAGCAGCGGGACTAGCCAACAAGAGACCCAGTACTTC.

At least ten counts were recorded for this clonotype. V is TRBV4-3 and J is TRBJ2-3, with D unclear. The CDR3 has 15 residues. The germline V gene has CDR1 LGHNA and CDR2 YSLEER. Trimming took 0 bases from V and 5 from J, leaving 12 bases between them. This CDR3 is CASSQEGITRDTQYF. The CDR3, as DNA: TGCGCCAGCAGCCAAGAGGGGATTACCAGAGATACGCAGTATTTT.

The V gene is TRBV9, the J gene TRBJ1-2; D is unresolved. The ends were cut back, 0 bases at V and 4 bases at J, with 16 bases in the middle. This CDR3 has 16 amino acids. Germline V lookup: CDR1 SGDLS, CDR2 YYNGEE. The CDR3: CASSVAPRTPAYGYTF. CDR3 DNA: TGTGCCAGCAGCGTAGCCCCACGGACCCCGGCCTATGGCTACACCTTC. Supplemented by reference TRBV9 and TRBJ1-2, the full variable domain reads DSGVTQTPKHLITATGQRVTLRCSPRSGDLSVYWYQQSLDQGLQFLIQYYNGEERAKGNILERFSAQQFPDLHSELNLSSLELGDSALYFCASSVAPRTPAYGYTFGSGTRLTVV.

Written as DNA, the CDR3 is TGTGCCAGCAGTTACCCAGGGATCTACGAGCAGTACGTC. It specifies CASSYPGIYEQYV. The genes are TRBV6-2 or TRBV6-3 and TRBJ2-7; TRBD1 might be the D (5 bases). V shed 2 bases and J shed 3 bases, with 8 bases lying between them. The CDR3 length is 13 residues. The germline CDR1 and CDR2 sequences are MNHEY and SVGEGT.

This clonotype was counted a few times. The chain's CDR3 is CASSLERTSGSTDTQYF. The CDR3 DNA is TGCGCCAGCAGCCTAGAAAGGACTAGCGGTAGCACAGATACGCAGTATTTT. This chain uses TRBV4-1 with TRBJ2-3; 10 nucleotides line up with TRBD2. Trimming at V came to 4 bases and at J to 0 bases, leaving 7 bases not matched to a gene. The CDR3 contains 17 residues. Germline CDR1 is MGHRA and CDR2 is YSYEKL.

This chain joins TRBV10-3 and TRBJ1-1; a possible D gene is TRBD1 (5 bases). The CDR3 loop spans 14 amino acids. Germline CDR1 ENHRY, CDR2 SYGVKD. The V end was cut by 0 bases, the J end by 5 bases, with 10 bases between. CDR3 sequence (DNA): TGTGCCATCAGTGAGTCGGGGCCGGGGACTGAAGCTTTCTTT. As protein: CAISESGPGTEAFF.